This T cell receptor (beta chain) was retrieved from a study of T cell responses to AZD1222 COVID-19 vaccine. The CDR3 is 17 residues long. Germline V gene data show CDR1 as LGHDT and CDR2 as YNNKEL (reference sequence). V gave up 4 bases and J gave up 4 bases; unmatched junction bases: 13. Assay used: immunoSEQ multiplex PCR; TCRdb lists only in-frame clones, some missing. The sample yields 100,000 to 150,000 clones, roughly 89% seen once. This chain links TRBV3-1 (or the pseudogene TRBV3-2) with TRBJ2-7; TRBD1 matches 10 bases. Source: peripheral blood, taken on day 0 of MenACWY control vaccination. The sequence was obtained from an adult in good health. The CDR3 spells CASSRRDRGHGIYEQYF. The CDR3 DNA reads TGTGCCAGCAGCCGCCGGGACAGGGGTCACGGGATTTACGAGCAGTACTTC.